This T cell receptor beta chain was observed in a study of blood T cell repertoires in COVID-19 (dated by TCRdb to about 2020). Some background on the complete study: Samples covering the acute and convalescent phases of COVID-19 were provided by collaborators in the United States, Italy and Spain. The samples were drawn from two sources: the first 160 participants of the ongoing ImmuneRACE study, and over 950 subjects contributed by 6 global collaborators. The prospective study material was composed of cDNA or gDNA derived from T cells, B-cell-depleted T cells, or PBMCs. Nearly every sample came with metadata listing a de-identified subject ID, COVID-19 status, age in years and sex. The repertoires were released in a freely available public database intended as a resource for research on the immune response to SARS-CoV-2. Deeply sampled blood TCRbeta repertoires from subjects exposed to, actively infected with, or recovered from COVID-19 were included in the dataset. Where available, HLA class I and class II types were obtained from metadata supplied by the sample provider rather than from assay-based typing. What the work shows at the level of the full study, not this receptor alone: Clinical and demographic metadata were provided uncurated, with the amount varying by source and participant.

TCRbeta CDR3 regions were amplified from genomic DNA by means of the immunoSEQ Assay, a bias-controlled multiplex PCR. Processing in the source paper ran as follows. Within the assay, amplification of reference gene primers was used to estimate how many nucleated cells each sample contained. Sequence reads were collapsed and filtered to measure the absolute abundance of every unique TCRbeta CDR3 rearrangement. For each sample, productive Simpson clonality was calculated as the square root of Simpson's diversity index over productive rearrangements. TCRdb's version of the immuneACCESS table is confined to in-frame rearrangements and falls short of the full clone set. An unresolved V gene accounts for under half of the shortfall where checked; the remainder is of unknown origin. That table furnishes V, J and clone size, whereas the DNA furnished D and trimming. The sample data list some 120,000 clones, and more than 70% of these were observed just once. Clones ranked in the top ten supply approximately 1.4% of the sample.

A note on this clone: The antigen it recognizes is unknown. One base away there is no much larger clone; base qualities are not given.

V loses 0 bases of germline sequence and J loses 6 bases, and the interval between the two ends is 18 bases. Spanning cysteine to phenylalanine, the CDR3 consists of 16 amino acids. The kept DNA is CDR3 alone, 48 bases in frame from the first base. Collaborating institutions collected whole blood in K2EDTA tubes following their own protocols. Collaborator samples were shipped for TCRbeta analysis as frozen whole blood, isolated PBMCs, or DNA extracted from either sample type. The receptor was isolated from a human donor in a cohort sampled during active COVID-19. The receptor chain draws on TRBV23-1 and TRBJ2-7; TRBD1 is possibly the D segment (7 matching bases). TRBV23-1 is flagged as an ORF with uncertain function. Sequencing was done on a sample of peripheral blood. The nucleotides read TGCGCCAGCAGTCAATCGGGGGGCCAGGGGGTCTGCGAGCAGTACTTC. It encodes CASSQSGGQGVCEQYF.